Given below is one TCR beta chain in context. Its antigen remains unknown. This specimen belongs to a study of T cells expressing NK-cell markers. Study-level findings and limits: In a group of several donors, dominant NKG2C+ clonotypes represented roughly 1.0-7.0% of CD8+ T cells.

Germline CDR1 and CDR2: SGHRS and YFSETQ. The CDR3 consists of 14 residues. With the 5' RACE reads reprocessed, TCRdb shows one record per CDR3 protein and no DNA. This sample contains approximately 110,000 distinct CDR3 sequences. This TCR was recovered from a woman aged 18 to 75 in good health. The material sequenced was blood T cells: a sorted CD56 or NKG2C T cell subset, CD4+ or CD8+ T cells, or bulk PBMC T cells (not recorded which). The genes are TRBV5-1 and TRBJ1-1. The CDR3 loop reads CASSWDRLNTEAFF.